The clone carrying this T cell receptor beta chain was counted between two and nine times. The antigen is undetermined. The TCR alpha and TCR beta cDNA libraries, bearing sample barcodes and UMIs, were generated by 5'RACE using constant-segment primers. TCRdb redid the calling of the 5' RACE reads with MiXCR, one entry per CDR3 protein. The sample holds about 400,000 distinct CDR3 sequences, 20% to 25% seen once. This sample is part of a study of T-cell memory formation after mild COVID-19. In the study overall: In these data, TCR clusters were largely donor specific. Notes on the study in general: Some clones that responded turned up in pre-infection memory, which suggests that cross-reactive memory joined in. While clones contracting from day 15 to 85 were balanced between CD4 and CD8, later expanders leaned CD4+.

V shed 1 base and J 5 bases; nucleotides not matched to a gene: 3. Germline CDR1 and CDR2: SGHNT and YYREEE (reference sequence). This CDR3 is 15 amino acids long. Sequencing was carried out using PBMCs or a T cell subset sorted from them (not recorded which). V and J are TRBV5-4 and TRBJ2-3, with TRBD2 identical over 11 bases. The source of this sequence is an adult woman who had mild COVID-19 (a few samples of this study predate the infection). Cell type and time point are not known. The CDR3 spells CASSLTSGGGDTQYF. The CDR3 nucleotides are TGTGCCAGCAGCTTGACTAGCGGGGGTGGAGATACGCAGTATTTT.